This T cell receptor beta chain was profiled in a study of cytomegalovirus exposure and HLA in healthy donors. Turning to the study itself: An early data release held around 80 million unique TCRs from HLA-typed donors.

PCR used 60 Vbeta primers and 13 Jbeta primers. Here immunoSEQ multiplex PCR was the method, and the copy in TCRdb shows in-frame clones only, minus some. Of roughly 170,000 clones listed, 75% to 85% were seen once; the top ten hold 0.6% to 0.7%. Whole-study results and caveats: The productive fraction for most TCR beta V segments was about 90% or about 30% in an earlier analysis. A list of approximately 160 TCR beta chains associated with cytomegalovirus was given.

Donors counted as nominally healthy when sampled, yet unrecorded immune exposures were likely. This clone has just a few counts. Its cognate antigen is unknown. This receptor was obtained from a boy younger than 18 in good health and CMV-seronegative. The specimen was PBMCs.

The CDR3 nucleotides are TGTGCCAGCAGCTTTGGAGGGCAACAGCCCCAGCATTTT. This translates into CASSFGGQQPQHF. The rearrangement joins TRBV5-6 to TRBJ1-5; no reliable D call. The V end lost 2 bases, the J end lost 7 bases, and 10 bases lay between the germline ends. This CDR3 spans 13 amino acids. Per germline, CDR1 SGHDT and CDR2 YYEEEE.